This T cell receptor (beta chain) was documented in a study of blood T cell repertoires in COVID-19. This CDR3 region has 13 residues. The germline V gene encodes CDR1 ENHRY and CDR2 SYGVKD. Trimming stripped 10 bases from V and 5 bases from J, with 15 bases between. Under the authors' procedure: The authors estimated nucleated cell counts from reference gene primer amplification. Assay used: immunoSEQ multiplex PCR; TCRdb lists only in-frame clones, some missing. V, J and clone size derive from that table, while D and trimming were established from the DNA sequence. The sample has roughly 200,000 clones, 75% to 90% seen once.

Sequencing was carried out using peripheral blood. This chain joins TRBV10-3 and TRBJ1-5, with D perhaps matching TRBD1 (5 bases). The TCR was taken from a human donor with active or convalescent COVID-19. The donor label of this sample is uncertain. CDR3 nucleotides: TGTGCCACCACGGGCGACAGCGATCAGCCCCAGCATTTT. It yields the protein CATTGDSDQPQHF.